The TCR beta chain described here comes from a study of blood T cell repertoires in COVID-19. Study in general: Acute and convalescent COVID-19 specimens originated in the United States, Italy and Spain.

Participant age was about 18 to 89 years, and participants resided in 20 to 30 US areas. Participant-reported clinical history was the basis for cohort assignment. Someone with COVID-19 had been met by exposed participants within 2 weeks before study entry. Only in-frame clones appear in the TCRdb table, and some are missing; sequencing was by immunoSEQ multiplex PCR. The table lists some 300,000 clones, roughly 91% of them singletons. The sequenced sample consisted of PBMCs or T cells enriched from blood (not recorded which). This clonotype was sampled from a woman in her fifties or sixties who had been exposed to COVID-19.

DNA for the CDR3: TGCGCCAGCAGCCAAGATCCAGGGCAGGACAATGAGCAGTTCTTC. Translation gives CASSQDPGQDNEQFF. This chain uses TRBV4-1 with TRBJ2-1; a possible D gene is TRBD1 (5 bases). V was clipped by 0 bases and J by 5 bases, with 11 bases between them. The CDR3 is 15 residues long. CDR1 and CDR2 from the germline V gene are MGHRA and YSYEKL.